What follows are 8 T cell receptor beta chains derived from one specimen sequenced in a study of Graves' ophthalmopathy and Graves' hyperthyroidism. RNA served as the template for amplifying TCR beta CDR3 regions. The first-round RT-PCR employed HTBI primers together with the Qiagen OneStep RT-PCR kit. A multiplex PCR was then performed as the second round. Each CDR3 protein gets one entry after TCRdb re-called the multiplex PCR reads with MiXCR. This repertoire shows over 450,000 distinct CDR3 sequences, approximately 14% found once; its top ten account for 9.8%. Sequencing was carried out using blood. These TCRs come from a woman in her thirties with Graves' ophthalmopathy.

This clonotype was counted many times. The rearrangement joins TRBV20-1 to TRBJ1-2; possible D gene TRBD1, 5 bases. This CDR3 is built from 14 residues. V was clipped by 5 bases and J by 5 bases, with 18 bases between them. The germline V gene has CDR1 DFQATT and CDR2 SNEGSKA (reference sequence). CDR3 sequence: CSAETPGRSYGYTF. The CDR3, as DNA: TGCAGTGCTGAGACCCCAGGGCGCTCTTATGGCTACACCTTC.

This clonotype was detected many times. This rearrangement joins TRBV6-5 to TRBJ2-7; the D gene is possibly TRBD1 (6 bases). The V end was cut by 8 bases, the J end by 3 bases, with 14 bases between. The CDR3 is made up of 13 amino acids. Germline lookup yields CDR1 MNHEY and CDR2 SVGAGI. The CDR3 is CASRKQGYYEQYF. The CDR3, as DNA: TGTGCCAGCCGAAAACAGGGATACTACGAGCAGTACTTC.

This clonotype was counted a few times. The rearrangement links TRBV12-3 or TRBV12-4 to TRBJ1-1; D uncertain. V gave up 1 base and J gave up 11 bases, with 17 bases separating them. The CDR3 length is 14 residues. CDR3 nucleotides: TGTGCCAGCAGTTTAGGAAAGGTCCCCCGAAATGCTTTCTTT. It is translated as CASSLGKVPRNAFF.

This clonotype was seen repeatedly, ten times or more. The chain recombines TRBV12-3 or TRBV12-4 with TRBJ2-7, with 8 bases that match TRBD1. This CDR3 comprises 14 residues. Trimming cost V 6 bases and J 0 bases; bases outside gene matches: 4. The CDR3, as DNA: TGTGCCAGCAGCAGGACAGGGAACTCCTACGAGCAGTACTTC. The encoded protein is CASSRTGNSYEQYF.

Here the CDR3 reads CASSESGHLGGYTF. CDR3 coding DNA: TGTGCCAGCAGTGAATCCGGTCATCTCGGCGGCTACACCTTC. The chain couples TRBV25-1 to TRBJ1-2, with unresolved D. The CDR3 runs 14 residues. Trimming shortened V by 1 base and J by 8 bases, and 14 bases separated the two germline ends. CDR1 and CDR2 (germline): MGHDK, SYGVNS.

This clonotype was counted at least ten times. DNA of the CDR3: TGTGCCAGCAGTTTAGTTGACAGGAGCTATGGCTACACCTTC. This gives the protein CASSLVDRSYGYTF. The chain couples TRBV28 to TRBJ1-2, with D tentatively TRBD1 (6 bases). The CDR3 spans 14 residues. CDR1 is MDHEN and CDR2 is SYDVKM in the germline V gene. Trimming removed 2 bases at V and 4 bases at J, with 11 bases between.

This clonotype was recorded at least ten times. This sequence joins TRBV6-2 or TRBV6-3 and TRBJ1-5; D unclear. Trimming shortened V by 8 bases and J by 6 bases, and 14 bases separated the two germline ends. The CDR3 runs 13 residues. In germline, CDR1 is MNHEY, CDR2 SVGEGT. For the CDR3, the DNA is TGTGCCAGCCTACCGCGGGGTGGTCAGCCCCAGCATTTT. Protein sequence: CASLPRGGQPQHF.

This clonotype was detected many times. The chain carries TRBV27 and TRBJ1-2, with 9 bases fitting TRBD1. This CDR3 has 15 amino acids. The germline V gene has CDR1 MNHEY and CDR2 SMNVEV (reference sequence). V lost 4 bases to trimming and J lost 3 bases; unmatched junction nucleotides: 6. The CDR3 loop reads CASSSGTGPHYGYTF. CDR3 nucleotide sequence: TGTGCCAGCAGTTCGGGGACAGGGCCCCACTATGGCTACACCTTC.